These 14 T cell receptor beta chains share one sample of origin, sequenced in a study of blood T cell repertoires in COVID-19. Profiling relied on immunoSEQ multiplex PCR, and the TCRdb table lists in-frame clones only, not all of them. Here the sample spans about 300,000 clones, roughly 87% being singletons. Sequencing was performed on peripheral blood. These receptor sequences come from a man younger than 35 with active or convalescent COVID-19.

This clone showed up just once. CDR3 sequence: CASSLAPGGYVLDGYTF. The CDR3 bases are TGTGCCAGCAGCTTAGCGCCGGGGGGATATGTATTGGATGGCTACACCTTC. This chain joins TRBV7-2 and TRBJ1-2, with a possible D match to TRBD1 (5 bases). This CDR3 has 17 residues. Germline-derived CDR1 and CDR2 are SGHTA and FQGNSA. With 0 bases removed from V and 6 bases from J, the gap between germline ends came to 20 bases.

The chain combines TRBV6-5 with TRBJ1-1; the D gene is possibly TRBD1 (5 bases). With 2 bases removed from V and 1 base from J, the gap between germline ends came to 11 bases. CDR1 is MNHEY and CDR2 is SVGAGI in the germline V gene. The CDR3 extends over 15 amino acids. CDR3 amino acids: CASSYTVTGNTEAFF. DNA for the CDR3: TGTGCCAGCAGTTACACCGTAACAGGGAACACTGAAGCTTTCTTT.

The V call is TRBV18, the J call TRBJ1-2; the match to TRBD1 covers 9 bases. This CDR3 is 14 amino acids long. Germline assignment: CDR1 KGHSH and CDR2 LQKENI. V was clipped by 3 bases and J by 7 bases; unmatched bases: 6. CDR3 protein: CASSPPGQGVGYTF. For the CDR3, the DNA is TGTGCCAGCTCACCCCCGGGACAGGGCGTTGGCTACACCTTC. Filled out from reference TRBV18 and TRBJ1-2, the complete variable domain reads NAGVMQNPRHLVRRRGQEARLRCSPMKGHSHVYWYRQLPEEGLKFMVYLQKENIIDESGMPKERFSAEFPKEGPSILRIQQVVRGDSAAYFCASSPPGQGVGYTFGSGTRLTVV.

V usage is TRBV6-5 and J usage is TRBJ2-7; no clear D. The V and J ends lost 5 bases and 3 bases respectively, with 2 bases between them. From germline, CDR1 is MNHEY and CDR2 SVGAGI. CDR3 size: 10 residues. The chain's CDR3 is CASSLYEQYF. In nucleotides, the CDR3 is TGTGCCAGCAGTCTCTACGAGCAGTACTTC.

The CDR3 spells CASSTSGGPYNEQFF. In nucleotides, the CDR3 is TGCGCCAGCAGTACTAGCGGGGGGCCCTACAATGAGCAGTTCTTC. The chain links TRBV10-2 to TRBJ2-1; 12 bases line up with TRBD2. V trimming: 5 bases; J trimming: 2 bases; junction bases outside the gene matches: 1. This CDR3 contains 15 residues. Germline values: CDR1 WSHSY, CDR2 SAAADI.

V usage is TRBV19 and J usage is TRBJ1-4; D uncertain. CDR1 and CDR2 from the germline V gene are LNHDA and SQIVND (reference sequence). Trimming took 6 bases from V and 5 from J, leaving 22 bases between them. This CDR3 region has 17 residues. The CDR3 loop is CASRKLEGKDTNEKLFF. In DNA form, the CDR3 reads TGTGCCAGTAGAAAGTTAGAGGGCAAAGACACGAATGAAAAACTGTTTTTT.

This rearrangement joins TRBV11-2 to TRBJ2-7, with D possibly TRBD1 on 6 matching bases. From germline, CDR1 is SGHAT and CDR2 FQNNGV. V shed 5 bases and J shed 4 bases, with 18 bases lying between them. The CDR3 length is 15 residues. In DNA, the CDR3 is TGTGCCAGCAGCCCCTCTGTGGGGGCTGGGTACGAGCAGTACTTC. Residues: CASSPSVGAGYEQYF.

The chain employs TRBV5-6 and TRBJ1-4; D gene ambiguous. Looked up from germline, CDR1 is SGHDT and CDR2 is YYEEEE. This CDR3 spans 14 amino acids. Trimming pared 0 bases from V and 3 bases from J, leaving 6 bases between. CDR3 bases: TGTGCCAGCAGCTTGGGGGCAGCTAATGAAAAACTGTTTTTT. Its translation is CASSLGAANEKLFF.

J is TRBJ2-3 and V is TRBV20-1, with TRBD2 as a possible D gene (5 bases). Germline assignment: CDR1 DFQATT and CDR2 SNEGSKA (reference sequence). Trimming left V 3 bases short and J 1 base short, with 11 bases between. This CDR3 comprises 14 residues. The CDR3 region has the DNA TGCAGTGCTAGTAGGCTGCGGGGCACAGATACGCAGTATTTT. It is translated as CSASRLRGTDTQYF.

CDR3 in DNA: TGCGCCAGCAGCCAAGTTAAAACAGGGGGCTCTGGAAACACCATATATTTT. Protein product: CASSQVKTGGSGNTIYF. The chain uses TRBV4-1 and TRBJ1-3; TRBD1 agrees at 8 bases. Germline V gene lookup returns CDR1 MGHRA and CDR2 YSYEKL. This CDR3 has 17 amino acids. V lost 1 base and J lost 0; bases outside the gene matches: 5.

The CDR3 sequence is CATSRTRPIDSLRNTEAFF. DNA of the CDR3: TGTGCCACCAGCAGAACCCGACCAATCGACAGTCTAAGAAACACTGAAGCTTTCTTT. The gene calls are TRBV15 and TRBJ1-1; D is perhaps TRBD1 (5 bases). V lost 2 bases to trimming and J lost 2 bases, with 24 bases between them. The CDR3 extends over 19 amino acids. Per germline, CDR1 LNHNV and CDR2 YYDKDF (reference sequence).

The chain has TRBV7-8 and TRBJ2-3; 7 nucleotides line up with TRBD1. The V gene's germline CDR1 is SGHVS and CDR2 FQNEAQ. The junction had 3 bases not matched to a gene; V was cut back by 3 bases and J by 6 bases. The CDR3 is 13 amino acids. CDR3 in amino acids: CASSFGTADTQYF. CDR3 sequence (DNA): TGTGCCAGCAGCTTCGGGACAGCTGATACGCAGTATTTT.

The V and J genes are TRBV7-2 and TRBJ1-2; 11 bases match TRBD1. The CDR3 is made up of 17 amino acids. Germline V gene sequence: CDR1 SGHTA, CDR2 FQGNSA. Trimming at V came to 0 bases and at J to 9 bases, leaving 12 bases not matched to a gene. CDR3 in amino acids: CASSLAPGQGAQRRYTF. The CDR3 nucleotides are TGTGCCAGCAGCTTAGCGCCTGGACAGGGGGCTCAACGGCGCTACACCTTC.

The genes are TRBV4-1 and TRBJ2-7; D remains unclear. The germline gives CDR1 MGHRA, CDR2 YSYEKL. V was shortened by 0 bases and J by 0 bases, with 3 bases between the two germline ends. This CDR3 has 13 residues. The DNA of the CDR3 is TGCGCCAGCAGCCAAGACAACTCCTACGAGCAGTACTTC. Translated: CASSQDNSYEQYF.